A single sample is the source of the 24 T cell receptor beta chains below, sequenced in a study of T-cell memory formation after mild COVID-19. TCRdb itself ran the 5' RACE reads through MiXCR, one entry per CDR3 protein. The sample includes about 400,000 distinct CDR3 sequences, approximately 16% seen only once; the top ten take 20% to 25%. Sequencing used PBMCs or a T cell subset sorted from them (not recorded which). Receptor source: a man aged 18 to 35 who had mild COVID-19 (a few samples of this study predate the infection). Cell type and time point are not known.

This clonotype was detected many times. This rearrangement joins TRBV7-2 to TRBJ1-2; no firm D call. The CDR3 loop spans 13 amino acids. Trimming took off 5 bases at V and 8 bases at J, with 15 bases between the two ends. Germline lookup yields CDR1 SGHTA and CDR2 FQGNSA. The CDR3 region has the DNA TGTGCCAGCAGCCCCCGAGGGCAGCTCGGCTACACCTTC. Its protein product is CASSPRGQLGYTF.

This clonotype was seen a few times. This chain uses TRBV28 with TRBJ2-7, with D hard to call. Germline-derived CDR1 and CDR2 are MDHEN and SYDVKM. The V end lost 5 bases, the J end lost 5 bases, and 16 bases lay between the germline ends. This CDR3 has 14 amino acids. CDR3: CASSPLGQVHEQYV. DNA of the CDR3: TGTGCCAGCAGTCCCCTCGGGCAGGTCCACGAGCAGTACGTC.

The chain couples TRBV11-2 to TRBJ2-2; D may be TRBD1 or TRBD2 (5 bases each). In germline, CDR1 is SGHAT, CDR2 FQNNGV. The germline V and J ends were trimmed by 0 bases and 7 bases, with 9 bases remaining between them. CDR3 length equals 14 residues. CDR3 protein: CASSLDRGVGELFF. In DNA, the CDR3 is TGTGCCAGCAGCTTAGATCGGGGCGTCGGGGAGCTGTTTTTT.

This clonotype was recorded a few times. The chain recombines TRBV4-3 with TRBJ2-3; D remains unclear. This CDR3 has 13 residues. The germline V gene has CDR1 LGHNA and CDR2 YSLEER. The V end lost 3 bases, the J end lost 0 bases, and 4 bases lay between the germline ends. The CDR3 sequence is CASSQQSTDTQYF. The CDR3 coding sequence is TGCGCCAGCAGCCAGCAGAGCACAGATACGCAGTATTTT.

This clonotype was detected only a few times. The chain employs TRBV4-1 and TRBJ2-7; possibly TRBD1 for D (7 bases). Trimming left V 4 bases short and J 5 bases short, with 12 bases between. The CDR3 runs 13 residues. The germline V gene has CDR1 MGHRA and CDR2 YSYEKL. The CDR3 nucleotides are TGCGCCAGCAGCCTTCAGGGGGGTCACGAGCAGTACTTC. This codes for CASSLQGGHEQYF.

Only a few counts were recorded for this clonotype. V is TRBV20-1 and J is TRBJ2-3; a possible D gene is TRBD2 (5 bases). Germline lookup yields CDR1 DFQATT and CDR2 SNEGSKA (reference sequence). The CDR3 is made up of 13 amino acids. V lost 6 bases and J 0 bases, leaving 10 bases between the germline ends. The CDR3 loop reads CSAPLGSTDTQYF. DNA of the CDR3: TGCAGTGCACCACTAGGGAGCACAGATACGCAGTATTTT.

This chain uses TRBV25-1 with TRBJ1-4, with TRBD1 identical over 9 bases. Germline V gene lookup returns CDR1 MGHDK and CDR2 SYGVNS. The CDR3 is 15 amino acids. V lost 3 bases to trimming and J lost 7 bases; unmatched junction nucleotides: 6. CDR3 in DNA: TGTGCCAGCAGTGATCGACAGGGGGTATTTGAAAAACTGTTTTTT. Translated, it gives CASSDRQGVFEKLFF.

The gene calls are TRBV4-3 and TRBJ1-1, with D possibly TRBD1 on 5 matching bases. CDR3 length: 14 amino acids. CDR1 is LGHNA and CDR2 is YSLEER in the germline V gene. The V end was cut by 1 base, the J end by 0 bases, with 6 bases between. In nucleotides, the CDR3 is TGCGCCAGCAGCCAAGGACAGATGAACACTGAAGCTTTCTTT. This translates into CASSQGQMNTEAFF.

The rearrangement uses TRBV20-1 and TRBJ1-4; D might be TRBD1 (5 bases). The germline V and J ends were trimmed by 0 bases and 3 bases, with 11 bases remaining between them. CDR1 DFQATT and CDR2 SNEGSKA come from the germline V gene (reference sequence). CDR3 length equals 15 residues. The CDR3, as DNA: TGCAGTGCTAGAGATGGGGGAAACGCTAATGAAAAACTGTTTTTT. It specifies CSARDGGNANEKLFF.

The chain joins TRBV7-3 to TRBJ2-2; 7 nucleotides align to TRBD1. CDR1 and CDR2 from the germline V gene are SGHTA and FQGTGA. The junction had 4 bases not matched to a gene; V was cut back by 1 base and J by 5 bases. The CDR3 spans 15 residues. The CDR3: CASSLIGQETGELFF. Here the CDR3 DNA reads TGTGCCAGCAGCTTAATAGGACAGGAGACCGGGGAGCTGTTTTTT.

This clonotype has more than one count but fewer than ten. The V and J genes are TRBV7-3 and TRBJ1-1, with a possible D match to TRBD1 (5 bases). The CDR3 loop spans 13 amino acids. Trimming stripped 4 bases from V and 8 bases from J, with 14 bases between. Germline CDR1 SGHTA, CDR2 FQGTGA. Written as DNA, the CDR3 is TGTGCCAGCAGCTCCACAGGCCCCGGGGAAGCTTTCTTT. As protein: CASSSTGPGEAFF.

The chain recombines TRBV20-1 with TRBJ2-2; D is ambiguous. This CDR3 spans 13 amino acids. V gave up 3 bases and J gave up 4 bases, with 9 bases separating them. Germline V CDR1 and CDR2: DFQATT, SNEGSKA (reference sequence). CDR3 in DNA: TGCAGTGCTAGTAGCCGGCCCACCGGGGAGCTGTTTTTT. Translating gives CSASSRPTGELFF.

This clonotype was counted a few times. This chain links TRBV7-7 with TRBJ2-2, with 8 bases fitting TRBD2. There are 13 residues in the CDR3. CDR1 and CDR2 (germline): SSHAT, FNYEAQ (reference sequence). The CDR3 is CASGTTVTGELFF. DNA of the CDR3: TGTGCTAGCGGGACGACGGTCACCGGGGAGCTGTTTTTT.

This clonotype was counted between two and nine times. V usage is TRBV2 and J usage is TRBJ1-2; D is unresolved. The germline gives CDR1 SNHLY, CDR2 FYNNEI. V was cut by 3 bases and J by 4 bases, with 6 bases left in between. The CDR3 has 12 amino acids. DNA for the CDR3: TGTGCCAGCAGTGACAGCTCCTATGGCTACACCTTC. It specifies CASSDSSYGYTF.

This clonotype was counted between two and nine times. The CDR3 here is CASSLASGYDYGYTF. CDR3 nucleotide sequence: TGTGCCAGCAGTTTAGCGTCAGGGTACGACTATGGCTACACCTTC. J is TRBJ1-2 and V is TRBV12-3 or TRBV12-4, with D tentatively TRBD1 (5 bases). V was pared by 0 bases and J by 3 bases, with 11 bases between. CDR3 length: 15 amino acids.

The CDR3 DNA follows: TGTGCCAGCAGTGACTCCTCGGGAGCCACAGATACGCAGTATTTT. It specifies CASSDSSGATDTQYF. The V call is TRBV6-4, the J call TRBJ2-3; D is perhaps TRBD2 (6 bases). Germline values: CDR1 MRHNA, CDR2 SNTAGT. The CDR3 runs to 15 residues. V was pared by 0 bases and J by 2 bases, with 9 bases between.

In this sample, this clonotype turned up a few times. The gene calls are TRBV5-1 and TRBJ2-3; 10 nucleotides align to TRBD2. Germline assignment: CDR1 SGHRS and CDR2 YFSETQ. The J segment lost 6 bases and the V segment lost 0 bases, leaving 10 bases of the junction unmatched. The CDR3 sequence is 17 residues long. The CDR3 DNA reads TGCGCCAGCAGCTTGGAGGGGCTAGCGGGGGCTGTCGATACGCAGTATTTT. It translates to CASSLEGLAGAVDTQYF.

This clonotype turned up a few times. The chain carries TRBV3-1 and TRBJ2-3; 9 bases align to TRBD1. The germline V gene has CDR1 LGHDT and CDR2 YNNKEL (reference sequence). The ends lost 5 bases at V and 3 bases at J; junction bases unmatched: 3. CDR3 length: 14 amino acids. The DNA for the CDR3 is TGTGCCAGCAGCGACAGGGGGTTAACAGATACGCAGTATTTT. Protein: CASSDRGLTDTQYF.

Only a few counts were recorded for this clonotype. This chain connects TRBV28 to TRBJ2-7; 10 positions match TRBD1. From germline, CDR1 is MDHEN and CDR2 SYDVKM. V dropped 1 base and J dropped 5; count of bases not matched to a gene: 5. The CDR3 has 15 residues. CDR3 nucleotides: TGTGCCAGCAGTTTATCGGACAGGGGGTTGAACGAGCAGTACGTC. Amino acids: CASSLSDRGLNEQYV.

A few counts support this clonotype. This chain uses TRBV7-2 with TRBJ2-2; 8 bases match TRBD1. The CDR3 length is 16 residues. V was clipped by 3 bases and J by 5 bases; unmatched bases: 8. The germline V gene encodes CDR1 SGHTA and CDR2 FQGNSA. CDR3 bases: TGTGCCAGCAGCTTCTCTTGGACAGGGAGTACCGGGGAGCTGTTTTTT. It specifies CASSFSWTGSTGELFF.

This clonotype was seen more than once but under ten times. The rearrangement joins TRBV4-3 to TRBJ2-1, with a weak D call TRBD2 (6 bases). The germline CDR1 and CDR2 sequences are LGHNA and YSLEER. The length of the CDR3 is 13 residues. Trimming pared 3 bases from V and 9 bases from J, leaving 12 bases between. The CDR3 region has the DNA TGCGCCAGCAGCCAGTGGGGGGAAGGTGAGCAGTTCTTC. Encoded protein: CASSQWGEGEQFF.

The chain has TRBV6-1 and TRBJ2-6, with 9 bases that match TRBD1. Unmatched junction bases numbered 9, after V lost 6 bases and J lost 0 bases. The CDR3 is 18 residues long. CDR1 and CDR2 (germline): MNHNS, SASEGT. This chain's CDR3 is CASRGRTGDNSGANVLTF. The CDR3 DNA sequence: TGTGCCAGCAGGGGGAGGACAGGGGATAACTCTGGGGCCAACGTCCTGACTTTC.

The V and J genes are TRBV2 and TRBJ1-1; D is possibly TRBD1 (5 bases). The V and J ends lost 3 bases and 12 bases respectively, with 17 bases between them. Germline V gene sequence: CDR1 SNHLY, CDR2 FYNNEI. The CDR3 contains 13 residues. CDR3 DNA: TGTGCCAGCAGTGACTCCGAATGGGGGATAACTTTCTTT. The encoded protein is CASSDSEWGITFF.

The table lists this clonotype with a few counts. An end of the junction does not agree with germline; a read error may underlie this. V usage is TRBV5-4 and J usage is TRBJ2-7; TRBD2 matches at 11 bases. This CDR3 has 14 amino acids. Looked up from germline, CDR1 is SGHNT and CDR2 is YYREEE (reference sequence). The CDR3 sequence is CASSTTSGDYGQYF. CDR3 sequence (DNA): TGTGCCAGCAGCACGACTAGCGGGGACTACGGGCAGTACTTC.